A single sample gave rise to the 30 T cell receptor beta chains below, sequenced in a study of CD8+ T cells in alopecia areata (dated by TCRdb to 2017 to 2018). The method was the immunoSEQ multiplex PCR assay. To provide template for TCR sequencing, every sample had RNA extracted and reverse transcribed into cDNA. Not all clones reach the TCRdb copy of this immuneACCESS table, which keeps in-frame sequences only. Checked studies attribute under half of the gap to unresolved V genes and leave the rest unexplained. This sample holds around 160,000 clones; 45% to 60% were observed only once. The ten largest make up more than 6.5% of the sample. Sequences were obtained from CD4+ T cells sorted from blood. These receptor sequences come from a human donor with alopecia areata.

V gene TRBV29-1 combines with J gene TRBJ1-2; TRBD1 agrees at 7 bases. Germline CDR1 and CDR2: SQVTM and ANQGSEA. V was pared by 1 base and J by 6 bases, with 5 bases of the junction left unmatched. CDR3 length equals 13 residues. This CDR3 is CSVEGYRGNGYTF. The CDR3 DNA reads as TGCAGCGTTGAAGGGTACAGGGGAAATGGCTACACCTTC. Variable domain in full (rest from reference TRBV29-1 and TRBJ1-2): SAVISQKPSRDICQRGTSLTIQCQVDSQVTMMFWYRQQPGQSLTLIATANQGSEATYESGFVIDKFPISRPNLTFSTLTVSNMSPEDSSIYLCSVEGYRGNGYTFGSGTRLTVV.

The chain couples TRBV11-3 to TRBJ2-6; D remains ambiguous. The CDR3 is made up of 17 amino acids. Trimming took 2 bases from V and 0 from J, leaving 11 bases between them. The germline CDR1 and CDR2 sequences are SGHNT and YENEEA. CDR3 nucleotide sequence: TGTGCCAGCAGCTTAAGTACGCTTCGCTCTGGGGCCAACGTCCTGACTTTC. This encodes CASSLSTLRSGANVLTF.

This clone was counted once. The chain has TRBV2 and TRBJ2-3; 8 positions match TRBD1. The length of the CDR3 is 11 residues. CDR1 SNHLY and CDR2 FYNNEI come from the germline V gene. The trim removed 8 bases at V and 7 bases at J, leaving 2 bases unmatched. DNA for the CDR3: TGTGCCAGCCGGACAGGGCATACGCAGTATTTT. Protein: CASRTGHTQYF.

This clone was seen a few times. The CDR3 DNA follows: TGCAGCGTGAAGGGGGTCCACACAGATACGCAGTATTTT. Protein product: CSVKGVHTDTQYF. This sequence joins TRBV29-1 and TRBJ2-3; D is possibly TRBD1 (6 bases). Trimming stripped 6 bases from V and 2 bases from J, with 12 bases between. The CDR3 length is 13 residues. Germline lookup yields CDR1 SQVTM and CDR2 ANQGSEA.

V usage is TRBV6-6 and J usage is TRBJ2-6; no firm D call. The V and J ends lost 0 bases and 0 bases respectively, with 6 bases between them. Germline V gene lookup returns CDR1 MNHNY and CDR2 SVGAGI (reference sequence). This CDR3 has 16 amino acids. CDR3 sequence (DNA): TGTGCCAGCAGTTACTCAGCGAGCTCTGGGGCCAACGTCCTGACTTTC. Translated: CASSYSASSGANVLTF.

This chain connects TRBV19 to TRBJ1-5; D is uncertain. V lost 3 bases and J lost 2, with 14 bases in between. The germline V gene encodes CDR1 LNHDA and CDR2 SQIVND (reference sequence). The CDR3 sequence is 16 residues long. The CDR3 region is CASSMMLGNGNQPQHF. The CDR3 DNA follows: TGTGCCAGTAGTATGATGTTGGGGAATGGCAATCAGCCCCAGCATTTT.

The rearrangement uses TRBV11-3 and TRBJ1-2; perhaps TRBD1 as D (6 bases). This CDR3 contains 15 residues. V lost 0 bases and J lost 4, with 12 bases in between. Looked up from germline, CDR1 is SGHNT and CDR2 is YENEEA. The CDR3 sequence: CASSLDWQGSYGYTF. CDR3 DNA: TGTGCCAGCAGCTTAGACTGGCAGGGGAGCTATGGCTACACCTTC.

CDR3 sequence (DNA): TGTGCCAGCACAGTGAACACTGAAGCTTTCTTT. Its translation is CASTVNTEAFF. V usage is TRBV7-9 and J usage is TRBJ1-1; D gene ambiguous. V was shortened by 7 bases and J by 0 bases, with 3 bases between the two germline ends. Germline V lookup: CDR1 SEHNR, CDR2 FQNEAQ (reference sequence). The CDR3 is 11 amino acids.

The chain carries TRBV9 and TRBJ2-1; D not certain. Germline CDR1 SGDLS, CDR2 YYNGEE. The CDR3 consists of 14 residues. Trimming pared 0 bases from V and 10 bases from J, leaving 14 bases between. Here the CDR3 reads CASSVAILTREQFF. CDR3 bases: TGTGCCAGCAGCGTAGCCATCCTCACCAGGGAGCAGTTCTTC.

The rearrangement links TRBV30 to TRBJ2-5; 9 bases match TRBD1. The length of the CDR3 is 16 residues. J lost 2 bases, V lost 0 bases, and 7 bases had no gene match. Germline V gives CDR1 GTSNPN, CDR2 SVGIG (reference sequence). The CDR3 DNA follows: TGTGCCTGGAGTGTTGGGACAGGGCAATCTCAAGAGACCCAGTACTTC. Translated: CAWSVGTGQSQETQYF.

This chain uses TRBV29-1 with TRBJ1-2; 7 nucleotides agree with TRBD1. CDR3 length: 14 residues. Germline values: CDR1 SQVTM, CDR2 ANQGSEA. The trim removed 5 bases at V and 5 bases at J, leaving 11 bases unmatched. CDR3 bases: TGCAGCGTTATGGGAACCGGGACAGATTATGGCTACACCTTC. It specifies CSVMGTGTDYGYTF.

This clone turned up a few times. The CDR3: CSVIDRENYEQYF. The CDR3 DNA reads as TGCAGCGTTATCGACAGAGAGAACTACGAGCAGTACTTC. The chain has TRBV29-1 and TRBJ2-7, with a tentative D call TRBD1 (5 bases). Trimming took 5 bases from V and 3 from J, leaving 14 bases between them. This CDR3 has 13 amino acids. The germline CDR1 and CDR2 sequences are SQVTM and ANQGSEA.

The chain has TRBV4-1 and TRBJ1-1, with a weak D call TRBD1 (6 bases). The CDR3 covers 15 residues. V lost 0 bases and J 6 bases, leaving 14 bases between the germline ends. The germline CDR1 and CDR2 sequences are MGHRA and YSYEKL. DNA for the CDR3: TGCGCCAGCAGCCAAGATCTCCAGGGGTGGCCTGAAGCTTTCTTT. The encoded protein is CASSQDLQGWPEAFF.

The CDR3 coding sequence is TGTGCCAGCAGCTTGGAGAGTGCCAAAAACATTCAGTACTTC. Translating gives CASSLESAKNIQYF. This sequence joins TRBV5-6 and TRBJ2-4; D is ambiguous. CDR3 length: 14 residues. The V and J ends lost 0 bases and 1 base respectively, with 5 bases between them. Germline-derived CDR1 and CDR2 are SGHDT and YYEEEE.

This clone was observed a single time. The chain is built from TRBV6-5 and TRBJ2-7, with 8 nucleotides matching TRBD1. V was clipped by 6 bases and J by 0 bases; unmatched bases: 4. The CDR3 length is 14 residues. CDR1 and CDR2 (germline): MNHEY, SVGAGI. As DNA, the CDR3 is TGTGCCAGCAGGACAGGGGTATTCTCCTACGAGCAGTACTTC. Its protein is CASRTGVFSYEQYF.

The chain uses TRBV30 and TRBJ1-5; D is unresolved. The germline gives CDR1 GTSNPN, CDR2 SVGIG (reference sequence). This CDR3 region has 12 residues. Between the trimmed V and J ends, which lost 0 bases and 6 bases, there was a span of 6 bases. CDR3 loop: CAWSVLAQPQHF. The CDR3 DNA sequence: TGTGCCTGGAGTGTACTCGCTCAGCCCCAGCATTTT.

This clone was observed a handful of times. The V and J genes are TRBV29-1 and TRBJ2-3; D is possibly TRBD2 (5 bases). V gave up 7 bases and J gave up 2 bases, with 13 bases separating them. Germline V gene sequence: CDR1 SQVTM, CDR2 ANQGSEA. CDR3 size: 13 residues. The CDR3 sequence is CSAQAVNTDTQYF. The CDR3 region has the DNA TGCAGCGCACAAGCGGTAAACACAGATACGCAGTATTTT.

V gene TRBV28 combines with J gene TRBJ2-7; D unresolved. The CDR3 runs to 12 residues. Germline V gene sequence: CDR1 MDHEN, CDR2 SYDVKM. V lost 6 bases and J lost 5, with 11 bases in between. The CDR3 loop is CASSRIGNEQYF. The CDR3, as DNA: TGTGCCAGCAGCAGGATTGGCAACGAGCAGTACTTC. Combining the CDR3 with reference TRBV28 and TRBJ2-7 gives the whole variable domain DVKVTQSSRYLVKRTGEKVFLECVQDMDHENMFWYRQDPGLGLRLIYFSYDVKMKEKGDIPEGYSVSREKKERFSLILESASTNQTSMYLCASSRIGNEQYFGPGTRLTVT.

CDR3 amino acids: CASSPAISGTSGQDTQYF. CDR3 nucleotides: TGCGCCAGCAGCCCGGCGATTTCCGGGACTAGCGGGCAGGATACGCAGTATTTT. The chain has TRBV4-1 and TRBJ2-3; TRBD2 matches at 12 bases. Per the germline V gene, CDR1 is MGHRA and CDR2 is YSYEKL. The length of the CDR3 is 18 residues. V lost 4 bases, J lost 6 bases, and 14 bases stayed unmatched.

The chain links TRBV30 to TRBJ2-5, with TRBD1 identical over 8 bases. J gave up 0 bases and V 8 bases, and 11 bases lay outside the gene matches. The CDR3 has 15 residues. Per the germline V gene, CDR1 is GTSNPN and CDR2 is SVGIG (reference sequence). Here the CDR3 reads CAGRPGQANQETQYF. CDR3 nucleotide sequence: TGTGCCGGTAGACCGGGACAGGCAAACCAAGAGACCCAGTACTTC.

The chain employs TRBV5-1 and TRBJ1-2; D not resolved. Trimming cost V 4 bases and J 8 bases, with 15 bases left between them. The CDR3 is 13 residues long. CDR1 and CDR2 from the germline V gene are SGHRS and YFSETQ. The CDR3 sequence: CASSPGSTRGYTF. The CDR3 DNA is TGCGCCAGCAGCCCGGGATCCACTCGGGGCTACACCTTC. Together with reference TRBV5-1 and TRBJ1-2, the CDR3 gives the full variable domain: KAGVTQTPRYLIKTRGQQVTLSCSPISGHRSVSWYQQTPGQGLQFLFEYFSETQRNKGNFPGRFSGRQFSNSRSEMNVSTLELGDSALYLCASSPGSTRGYTFGSGTRLTVV.

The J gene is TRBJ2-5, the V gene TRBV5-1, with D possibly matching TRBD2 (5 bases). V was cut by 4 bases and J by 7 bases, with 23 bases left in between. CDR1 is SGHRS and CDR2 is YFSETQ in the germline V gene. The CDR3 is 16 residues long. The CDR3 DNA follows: TGCGCCAGCAGCGAGCCTGCAACGCGGGTCAGGCGGACCCAGTACTTC. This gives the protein CASSEPATRVRRTQYF.

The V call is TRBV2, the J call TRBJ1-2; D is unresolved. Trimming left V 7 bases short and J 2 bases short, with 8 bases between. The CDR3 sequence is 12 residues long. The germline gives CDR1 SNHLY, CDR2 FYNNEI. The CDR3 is CASTAANYGYTF. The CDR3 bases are TGTGCCAGCACTGCGGCCAACTATGGCTACACCTTC.

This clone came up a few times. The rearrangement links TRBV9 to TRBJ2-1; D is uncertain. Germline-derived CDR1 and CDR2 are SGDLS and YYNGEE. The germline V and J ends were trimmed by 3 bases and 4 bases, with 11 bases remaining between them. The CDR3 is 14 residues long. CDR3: CASSGLDLYNEQFF. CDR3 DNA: TGTGCCAGCAGCGGACTGGACCTATACAATGAGCAGTTCTTC.

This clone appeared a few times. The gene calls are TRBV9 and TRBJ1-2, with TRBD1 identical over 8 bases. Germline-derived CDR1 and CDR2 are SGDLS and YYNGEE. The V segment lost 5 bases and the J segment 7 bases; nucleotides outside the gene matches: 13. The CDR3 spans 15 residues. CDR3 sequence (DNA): TGTGCCAGCAGTGTTACCGGGACAGGCGTCCCTGGCTACACCTTC. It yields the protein CASSVTGTGVPGYTF.

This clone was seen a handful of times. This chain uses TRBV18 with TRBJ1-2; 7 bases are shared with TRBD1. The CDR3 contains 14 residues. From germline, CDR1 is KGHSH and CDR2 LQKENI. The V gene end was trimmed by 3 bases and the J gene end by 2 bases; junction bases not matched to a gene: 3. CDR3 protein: CASSPGQTNYGYTF. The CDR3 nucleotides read TGTGCCAGCTCACCGGGACAGACCAACTATGGCTACACCTTC.

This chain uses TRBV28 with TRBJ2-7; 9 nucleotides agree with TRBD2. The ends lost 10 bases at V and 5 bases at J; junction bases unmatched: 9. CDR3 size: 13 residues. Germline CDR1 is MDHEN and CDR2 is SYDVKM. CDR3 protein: CATAPGLANEQYF. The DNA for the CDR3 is TGTGCCACGGCGCCGGGACTAGCCAACGAGCAGTACTTC.

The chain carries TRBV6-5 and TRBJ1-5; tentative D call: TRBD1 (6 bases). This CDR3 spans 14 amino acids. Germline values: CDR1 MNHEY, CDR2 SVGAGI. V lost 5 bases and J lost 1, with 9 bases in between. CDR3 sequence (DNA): TGTGCCAGCAGTAGGACAGTCAGCAATCAGCCCCAGCATTTT. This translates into CASSRTVSNQPQHF.

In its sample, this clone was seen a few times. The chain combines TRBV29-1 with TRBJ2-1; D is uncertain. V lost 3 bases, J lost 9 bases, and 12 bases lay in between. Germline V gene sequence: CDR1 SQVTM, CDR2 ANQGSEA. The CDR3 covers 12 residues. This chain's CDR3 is CSVEGLSREQFF. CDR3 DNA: TGCAGCGTTGAGGGTCTTTCGCGTGAGCAGTTCTTC.

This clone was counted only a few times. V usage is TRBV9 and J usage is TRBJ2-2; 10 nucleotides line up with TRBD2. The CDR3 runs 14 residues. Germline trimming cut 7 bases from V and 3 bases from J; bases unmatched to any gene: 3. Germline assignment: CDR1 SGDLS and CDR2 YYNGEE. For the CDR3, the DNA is TGTGCCAGCGGGACTAGCGACTACACCGGGGAGCTGTTTTTT. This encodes CASGTSDYTGELFF.